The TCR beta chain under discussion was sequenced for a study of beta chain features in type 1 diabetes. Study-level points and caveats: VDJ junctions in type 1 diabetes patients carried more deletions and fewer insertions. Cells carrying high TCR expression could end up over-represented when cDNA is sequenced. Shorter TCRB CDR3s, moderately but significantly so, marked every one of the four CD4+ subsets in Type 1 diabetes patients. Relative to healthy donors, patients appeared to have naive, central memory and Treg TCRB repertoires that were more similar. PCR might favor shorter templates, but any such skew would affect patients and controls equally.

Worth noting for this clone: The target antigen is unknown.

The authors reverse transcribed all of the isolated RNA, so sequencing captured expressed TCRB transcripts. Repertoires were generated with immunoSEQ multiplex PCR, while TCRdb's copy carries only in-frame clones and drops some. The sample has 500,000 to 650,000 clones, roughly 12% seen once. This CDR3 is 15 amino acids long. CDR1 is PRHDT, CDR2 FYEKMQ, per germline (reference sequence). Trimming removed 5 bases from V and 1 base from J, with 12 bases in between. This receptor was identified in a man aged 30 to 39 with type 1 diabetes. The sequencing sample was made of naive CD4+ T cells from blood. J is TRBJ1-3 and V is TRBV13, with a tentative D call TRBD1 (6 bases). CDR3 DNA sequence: TGTGCCAGCAGCCTTCCAGGGGCGTCTGGAAACACCATATATTTT. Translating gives CASSLPGASGNTIYF.